The subject of this entry is one T cell receptor (beta chain). The count of this clone is one. The target of this receptor is not known. There are no base qualities to consult, and no much larger clone falls within one base. The protocol used for the library was the immunoSEQ multiplex PCR assay. Per the source publication's procedure: To diagnose cytomegalovirus status from the catalog of TCR beta chain sequences, a statistical classification framework was built. Imported from immuneACCESS, the table was reduced by TCRdb to in-frame sequences with V and J called. These copies leave out some clones; in studies compared against another copy, an unresolved V gene accounts for under half, and the cause of the remainder is not known. For V, J and clone size, that table is used; D and trimming come from the DNA. This sample holds 250,000 to 300,000 clones; 90% were observed only once. Of the sample, less than 0.4% is held by the ten largest clones.

Separate from the approximately 700-subject first cohort, the validation cohort of 95 to 150 subjects was the group to which the donors belonged. This record comes from a study of cytomegalovirus exposure and HLA in healthy donors (dated by TCRdb to the late 2010s). Regarding the research as a whole: A later analysis indicated that the 90 to 150 validation repertoires were generated on the platform also employed for the 650 to 850 repertoires of the first cohort. The study aimed to test whether signatures of past pathogen exposure could be identified by cataloging public T cell receptors. Besides the first cohort of around 670 subjects, a separate validation cohort made up of roughly 120 different subjects was used. High-throughput TCR immunosequencing, statistical association of individual TCRs with disease status, and machine learning were combined to predict cytomegalovirus infection status. Points the paper makes about the study in general: A total of 150 to 200 TCR beta chains were listed by the study as associated with cytomegalovirus. Three of the identified cytomegalovirus-associated TCR beta chains were confirmed in vitro to be specific for cytomegalovirus antigens. A later analysis lacked HLA typing for the validation cohort, so it scored co-occurrence in that cohort across all 110 or so repertoires. It was suggested by the authors that the approach could potentially be generalized to other disease states and immunological phenotypes. Subsequent analysis determined that TCRs grouped into clusters in the first cohort also showed a tendency toward co-occurrence across the 130 or so validation repertoires, and approximately 94% of cluster scores exceeded 0. Across donors, most TCR sequences were observed very rarely, whereas some public TCRs were present in many individuals. In both the original and validation cohorts, the classifier was reported to diagnose cytomegalovirus status with high specificity and sensitivity.

The sequence came from a woman between 18 and 29 years old in good health and CMV-seronegative. Material for sequencing was PBMCs.

The CDR3: CASFLTGSGIQYF. The nucleotide sequence is given as TGTGCCAGCTTCCTGACAGGGTCGGGAATTCAGTACTTC. Recombination linked TRBV5-5 to TRBJ2-4; 7 central bases correspond to TRBD1. The CDR3 contains 13 residues, cysteine and phenylalanine counted. Solely the CDR3 DNA is kept, with 39 bases framed from the first base. CDR1 and CDR2 are read off the germline V gene (reference sequence) as SGHKS and YYEKEE. Trimming removed 7 bases from V and 10 bases from J; the gene matches leave 11 bases unexplained. Reference TRBV5-5 and TRBJ2-4 genes cover what lies past the CDR3, so the full variable domain is DAGVTQSPTHLIKTRGQQVTLRCSPISGHKSVSWYQQVLGQGPQFIFQYYEKEERGRGNFPDRFSARQFPNYSSELNVNALLLGDSALYLCASFLTGSGIQYFGAGTRLSVL.